The table lists the clone carrying this TCR beta chain with many counts. The V end lost 2 bases, the J end lost 2 bases, and 6 bases lay between the germline ends. The length of the CDR3 is 13 residues. Germline loops: CDR1 MNHEY, CDR2 SVGAGI. This record comes from a study of Graves' ophthalmopathy and Graves' hyperthyroidism. Study details: The blood sample was drawn at first diagnosis and before any treatment.

TCR beta CDR3 regions were amplified from RNA transcripts. A first-round RT-PCR used HTBI primers, followed by a second-round multiplex PCR. In TCRdb, the multiplex PCR reads were re-called with MiXCR into one record per CDR3 protein. The sample records roughly 610,000 distinct CDR3 sequences, approximately 21% being singletons. Sequencing was done on a sample of peripheral blood. The rearrangement joins TRBV6-5 to TRBJ1-2; D remains ambiguous. This sequence was found in a woman younger than 30 with stable Graves' hyperthyroidism. Some clones in this sample may be carry-over from other donors' samples. The CDR3 nucleotides read TGTGCCAGCAGTTACGGTCCAAACTATGGCTACACCTTC. Protein: CASSYGPNYGYTF.